Listed here are 22 T cell receptor beta chains from one sample, sequenced in a study of T cell responses to AZD1222 COVID-19 vaccine. The method was immunoSEQ multiplex PCR; TCRdb's version includes in-frame clones alone and lacks a portion of them. The sample records tens of thousands of clones, roughly 89% being singletons. The source material was peripheral blood, sampled on day 0 of AZD1222 vaccination. The receptors come from an adult in good health.

The chain links TRBV7-2 to TRBJ1-4; D remains unclear. Germline CDR1 and CDR2: SGHTA and FQGNSA. The CDR3 is made up of 13 amino acids. V was cut by 5 bases and J by 8 bases, with 12 bases left in between. CDR3 bases: TGTGCCAGCAGCCCCCGATGGGGAGAAAAACTGTTTTTT. Amino acid sequence: CASSPRWGEKLFF.

This chain links TRBV7-2 with TRBJ2-5, with D possibly being TRBD2 (6 bases). This CDR3 has 17 residues. CDR1 and CDR2 (germline): SGHTA, FQGNSA. V shed 5 bases and J shed 0 bases, with 19 bases lying between them. For the CDR3, the DNA is TGTGCCAGCAGCCTAGGGAGCGGCGGGGCAAACCAAGAGACCCAGTACTTC. Translating gives CASSLGSGGANQETQYF.

CDR3 loop: CASSLGTGYTEAFF. The CDR3 DNA sequence: TGTGCCAGCAGCTTAGGCACAGGGTACACTGAAGCTTTCTTT. The chain uses TRBV7-3 and TRBJ1-1; D may be TRBD1 (6 bases). The CDR3 loop spans 14 amino acids. Trimming left V 2 bases short and J 3 bases short, with 10 bases between. Germline values: CDR1 SGHTA, CDR2 FQGTGA.

This chain links TRBV2 with TRBJ1-1; no clear D gene. Per the germline V gene, CDR1 is SNHLY and CDR2 is FYNNEI. The CDR3 has 14 residues. V shed 6 bases and J shed 1 base, with 12 bases lying between them. CDR3 nucleotides: TGTGCCAGCAGATCTACGGCACCGAACACTGAAGCTTTCTTT. This encodes CASRSTAPNTEAFF. Full variable domain (outside the CDR3, taken from reference TRBV2 and TRBJ1-1): EPEVTQTPSHQVTQMGQEVILRCVPISNHLYFYWYRQILGQKVEFLVSFYNNEISEKSEIFDDQFSVERPDGSNFTLKIRSTKLEDSAMYFCASRSTAPNTEAFFGQGTRLTVV.

This chain uses TRBV12-3 or TRBV12-4 with TRBJ1-1, with a tentative D call TRBD1 (6 bases). The CDR3 length is 10 residues. Trimming pared 8 bases from V and 7 bases from J, leaving 8 bases between. The CDR3 is CASGDNEAFF. In DNA form, the CDR3 reads TGTGCCAGCGGGGACAATGAAGCTTTCTTT.

This clone was detected once. J is TRBJ1-1 and V is TRBV7-3, with a possible D match to TRBD1 (5 bases). CDR3 size: 15 residues. Trimming took off 5 bases at V and 0 bases at J, with 13 bases between the two ends. Germline V CDR1 and CDR2: SGHTA, FQGTGA. CDR3 in amino acids: CASSQSGTVNTEAFF. CDR3 bases: TGTGCCAGCAGCCAATCAGGGACGGTGAACACTGAAGCTTTCTTT. The whole variable domain, remainder taken from reference TRBV7-3 and TRBJ1-1, is GAGVSQTPSNKVTEKGKYVELRCDPISGHTALYWYRQSLGQGPEFLIYFQGTGAADDSGLPNDRFFAVRPEGSVSTLKIQRTERGDSAVYLCASSQSGTVNTEAFFGQGTRLTVV.

The rearrangement uses TRBV7-8 and TRBJ2-5; D remains unclear. The CDR3 spans 10 residues. V gave up 1 base and J gave up 7 bases, with 1 base separating them. Looked up from germline, CDR1 is SGHVS and CDR2 is FQNEAQ. The chain's CDR3 is CASSLGTQYF. The CDR3 DNA sequence: TGTGCCAGCAGCTTAGGGACCCAGTACTTC.

The CDR3 loop reads CASSAYSMNTEAFF. Written as DNA, the CDR3 is TGTGCCAGCAGTGCCTACTCAATGAACACTGAAGCTTTCTTT. J is TRBJ1-1 and V is TRBV27, with D hard to call. V lost 5 bases to trimming and J lost 0 bases, with 10 bases between them. This CDR3 has 14 residues. Per the germline V gene, CDR1 is MNHEY and CDR2 is SMNVEV (reference sequence).

This chain connects TRBV19 to TRBJ2-7; 7 positions match TRBD2. Trimming removed 3 bases from V and 2 bases from J; junction bases left unmatched: 4. From germline, CDR1 is LNHDA and CDR2 SQIVND (reference sequence). The CDR3 covers 14 residues. The CDR3 DNA sequence: TGTGCCAGTAGTATCCCGGGGAGGGCCTACGAGCAGTACTTC. This gives the protein CASSIPGRAYEQYF.

V usage is TRBV6-2 or TRBV6-3 and J usage is TRBJ2-1, with D uncertain. The CDR3 contains 13 residues. V lost 4 bases to trimming and J lost 2 bases, with 6 bases between them. Germline loops: CDR1 MNHEY, CDR2 SVGEGT. The CDR3 sequence: CASSLMTYNEQFF. CDR3 nucleotide sequence: TGTGCCAGCAGTTTAATGACCTACAATGAGCAGTTCTTC.

The rearrangement joins TRBV24-1 to TRBJ2-3, with a tentative D call TRBD1 (6 bases). Germline CDR1 reads KGHDR; CDR2 reads SFDVKD. V was trimmed by 6 bases and J by 6 bases, leaving 12 bases between them. The CDR3 is 13 amino acids. CDR3 nucleotide sequence: TGTGCCACCAGTTCTGGGGGCGTTGATACGCAGTATTTT. It is translated as CATSSGGVDTQYF.

Within the sample, this clone is medium-sized. V gene TRBV25-1 combines with J gene TRBJ1-5; 7 nucleotides agree with TRBD1. The CDR3 has 14 residues. The germline V gene has CDR1 MGHDK and CDR2 SYGVNS. V dropped 3 bases and J dropped 7; count of bases not matched to a gene: 6. The CDR3 loop reads CASSDGTVAQPQHF. Written as DNA, the CDR3 is TGTGCCAGCAGTGACGGGACAGTGGCCCAGCCCCAGCATTTT.

This clone was picked up a small number of times. The DNA of the CDR3 is TGTGCCAGCAGCCGGAGTGGGGCGTCTTTGGGAAAACTGTTTTTT. As protein: CASSRSGASLGKLFF. The chain employs TRBV3-1 (or the pseudogene TRBV3-2) and TRBJ1-4; possible D gene TRBD1, 5 bases. V lost 4 bases, J lost 10 bases, and 19 bases lay in between. The CDR3 totals 15 residues. CDR1 is LGHDT and CDR2 is YNNKEL in the germline V gene (reference sequence).

This clone was detected once. This chain connects TRBV19 to TRBJ2-2; 8 bases align to TRBD2. The CDR3 has 13 residues. The J segment lost 5 bases and the V segment lost 10 bases, leaving 6 bases of the junction unmatched. Germline V CDR1 and CDR2: LNHDA, SQIVND (reference sequence). CDR3 in DNA: TGTGCCACCGGGGGGGCCGGGACCGGGGAGCTGTTTTTT. Residues: CATGGAGTGELFF. Full variable domain (outside the CDR3, taken from reference TRBV19 and TRBJ2-2): DGGITQSPKYLFRKEGQNVTLSCEQNLNHDAMYWYRQDPGQGLRLIYYSQIVNDFQKGDIAEGYSVSREKKESFPLTVTSAQKNPTAFYLCATGGAGTGELFFGEGSRLTVL.

The gene calls are TRBV5-1 and TRBJ2-5; D gene ambiguous. V shed 5 bases and J shed 2 bases, with 7 bases lying between them. Looked up from germline, CDR1 is SGHRS and CDR2 is YFSETQ. The CDR3 has 12 residues. The CDR3 here is CASRAAQETQYF. Here the CDR3 DNA reads TGCGCCAGCAGGGCGGCGCAAGAGACCCAGTACTTC.

The sample holds one count of this clone. The V and J genes are TRBV20-1 and TRBJ1-2; D gene uncertain. The CDR3 totals 11 residues. From germline, CDR1 is DFQATT and CDR2 SNEGSKA (reference sequence). V lost 3 bases and J lost 8, with 10 bases in between. The CDR3 nucleotides read TGCAGTGCTAGTCCGCTTGGCGGCTACACCTTC. It codes for CSASPLGGYTF.

The chain uses TRBV21-1 and TRBJ2-7; TRBD2, the table's D call, was not compared with the DNA. TRBV21-1 is assigned pseudogene status. CDR3 length: 10 amino acids. The CDR3 loop is CANYTYEQYF. CDR3 in DNA: TGTGCCAACTATACCTACGAGCAGTACTTC.

The rearrangement links TRBV11-2 to TRBJ2-7; 7 positions match TRBD1. Germline CDR1 is SGHAT and CDR2 is FQNNGV. The ends lost 4 bases at V and 0 bases at J; junction bases unmatched: 3. This CDR3 comprises 14 residues. The CDR3 here is CASSWDSGSYEQYF. Written as DNA, the CDR3 is TGTGCCAGCAGCTGGGACAGTGGCTCCTACGAGCAGTACTTC.

The chain joins TRBV4-3 to TRBJ2-7, with TRBD1 matching 8 bases. Per germline, CDR1 LGHNA and CDR2 YSLEER. V gave up 1 base and J gave up 2 bases; unmatched junction bases: 4. The CDR3 spans 15 residues. CDR3 sequence: CASSQGTGNTYEQYF. The CDR3 DNA sequence: TGCGCCAGCAGCCAAGGGACAGGGAACACCTACGAGCAGTACTTC.

V is TRBV7-9 and J is TRBJ1-4, with D unclear. CDR3 length: 13 residues. Germline V CDR1 and CDR2: SEHNR, FQNEAQ (reference sequence). The ends were cut back, 3 bases at V and 5 bases at J, with 7 bases in the middle. DNA for the CDR3: TGTGCCAGCAGCTTGCAGGCGAATGAAAAACTGTTTTTT. This gives the protein CASSLQANEKLFF.

The V call is TRBV29-1, the J call TRBJ2-7; D might be TRBD2 (5 bases). With 1 base removed from V and 2 bases from J, the gap between germline ends came to 15 bases. Germline V lookup: CDR1 SQVTM, CDR2 ANQGSEA. This CDR3 contains 15 residues. This CDR3 is CSVEAVTEDTYEQYF. CDR3 nucleotide sequence: TGCAGCGTTGAAGCTGTGACGGAGGATACCTACGAGCAGTACTTC.

The chain carries TRBV9 and TRBJ2-7; TRBD2 agrees at 11 bases. The CDR3 has 14 amino acids. Germline assignment: CDR1 SGDLS and CDR2 YYNGEE. The V segment lost 3 bases and the J segment 2 bases; nucleotides outside the gene matches: 1. The DNA of the CDR3 is TGTGCCAGCAGCGGTAGCGGGGGGGCCTACGAGCAGTACTTC. Translation: CASSGSGGAYEQYF.